These 4 T cell receptor beta chains originate from one sample sequenced in a study of blood T cell repertoires in COVID-19. The method was immunoSEQ multiplex PCR; TCRdb's version includes in-frame clones alone and lacks a portion of them. The sample consists of around 130,000 clones, 84% of them appearing once. Sequencing was done on a sample of PBMCs or T cells enriched from blood (not recorded which). The receptors were gathered from a woman in her fifties or sixties with acute COVID-19.

The V and J genes are TRBV5-6 and TRBJ2-5, with TRBD2 identical over 11 bases. The germline V gene has CDR1 SGHDT and CDR2 YYEEEE. There are 16 residues in the CDR3. J was trimmed by 4 bases and V by 0 bases; bases with no gene match: 5. CDR3 loop: CASSLARLAGLETQYF. The CDR3 DNA reads as TGTGCCAGCAGCTTGGCCCGACTAGCGGGGTTAGAGACCCAGTACTTC.

This clone has just one count. The V call is TRBV6-5, the J call TRBJ2-5, with 7 bases aligning to TRBD2. Germline V gene lookup returns CDR1 MNHEY and CDR2 SVGAGI. The CDR3 is 15 residues long. After removal of 10 bases from V and 6 bases from J, the junction contained 17 bases not matched to a gene. Here the CDR3 reads CATTGGYGRAQTQYF. The CDR3 nucleotides are TGTGCCACCACCGGAGGGTATGGGAGGGCACAGACCCAGTACTTC.

This clone was counted once. The chain uses TRBV7-3 and TRBJ2-3; TRBD2 is a possible D gene (6 bases). V gave up 3 bases and J gave up 0 bases, with 7 bases separating them. Germline V lookup: CDR1 SGHTA, CDR2 FQGTGA. CDR3 length equals 14 residues. CDR3 sequence (DNA): TGTGCCAGCAGCTTTGGACTAAGCACAGATACGCAGTATTTT. Translated: CASSFGLSTDTQYF.

V gene TRBV19 combines with J gene TRBJ1-2; D gene unclear. This CDR3 has 12 amino acids. The V end was cut by 7 bases, the J end by 4 bases, with 10 bases between. Germline V lookup: CDR1 LNHDA, CDR2 SQIVND (reference sequence). CDR3 nucleotides: TGTGCCAGTACGGGTTCTGGCTATGGCTACACCTTC. As protein: CASTGSGYGYTF.